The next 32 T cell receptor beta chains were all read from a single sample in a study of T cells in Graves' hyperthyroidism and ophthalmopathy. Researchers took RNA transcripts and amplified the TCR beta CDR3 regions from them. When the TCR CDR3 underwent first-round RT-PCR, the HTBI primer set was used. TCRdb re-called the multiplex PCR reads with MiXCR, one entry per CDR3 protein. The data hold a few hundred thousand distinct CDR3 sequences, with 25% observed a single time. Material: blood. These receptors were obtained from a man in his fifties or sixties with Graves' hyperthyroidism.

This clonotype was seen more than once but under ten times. The CDR3, as DNA: TGTGCCAGCAGCCCACGTTTGGGTCAGCCCCAGCATTTT. This encodes CASSPRLGQPQHF. The chain combines TRBV7-2 with TRBJ1-5; D is undetermined. CDR3 size: 13 residues. Trimming cost V 5 bases and J 6 bases, with 11 bases left between them. Germline loops: CDR1 SGHTA, CDR2 FQGNSA.

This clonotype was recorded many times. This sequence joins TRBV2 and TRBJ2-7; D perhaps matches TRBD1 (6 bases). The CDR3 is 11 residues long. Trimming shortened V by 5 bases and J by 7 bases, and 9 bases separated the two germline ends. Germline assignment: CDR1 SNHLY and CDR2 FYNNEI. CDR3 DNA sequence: TGTGCCAGCAGTCGAGGGGGTGAGCAGTACTTC. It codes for CASSRGGEQYF.

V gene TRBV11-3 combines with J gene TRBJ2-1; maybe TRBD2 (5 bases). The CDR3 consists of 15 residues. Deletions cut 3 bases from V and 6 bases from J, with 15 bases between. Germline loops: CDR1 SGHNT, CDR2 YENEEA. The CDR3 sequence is CASSFAGPAGNEQFF. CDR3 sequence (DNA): TGTGCCAGCAGCTTTGCGGGTCCCGCAGGCAATGAGCAGTTCTTC.

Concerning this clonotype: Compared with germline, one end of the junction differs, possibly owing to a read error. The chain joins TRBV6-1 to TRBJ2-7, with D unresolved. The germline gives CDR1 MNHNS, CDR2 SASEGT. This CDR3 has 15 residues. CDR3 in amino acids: CASSEGVAGRYEQYF. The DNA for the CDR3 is TGTGCCAGCAGCGAAGGCGTGGCAGGACGCTACGAGCAGTACTTC.

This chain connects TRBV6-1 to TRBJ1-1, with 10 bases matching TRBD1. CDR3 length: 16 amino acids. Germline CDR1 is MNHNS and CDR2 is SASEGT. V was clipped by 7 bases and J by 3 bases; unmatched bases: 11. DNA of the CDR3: TGTGCCAGCATCAAAGGACAGGGGGTTAGGTACACTGAAGCTTTCTTT. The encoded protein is CASIKGQGVRYTEAFF.

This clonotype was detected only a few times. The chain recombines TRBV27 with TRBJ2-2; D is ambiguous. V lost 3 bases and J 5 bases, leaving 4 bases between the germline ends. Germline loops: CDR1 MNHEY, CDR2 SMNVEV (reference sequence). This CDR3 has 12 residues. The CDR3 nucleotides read TGTGCCAGCAGTTTCGTTACCGGGGAGCTGTTTTTT. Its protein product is CASSFVTGELFF.

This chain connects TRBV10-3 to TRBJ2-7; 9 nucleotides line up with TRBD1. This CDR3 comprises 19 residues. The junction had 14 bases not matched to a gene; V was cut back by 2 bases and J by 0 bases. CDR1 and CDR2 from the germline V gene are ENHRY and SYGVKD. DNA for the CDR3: TGTGCCATCAGTGAGGGAACCGGGACAGGGTATATCCCCTCCTACGAGCAGTACTTC. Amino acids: CAISEGTGTGYIPSYEQYF.

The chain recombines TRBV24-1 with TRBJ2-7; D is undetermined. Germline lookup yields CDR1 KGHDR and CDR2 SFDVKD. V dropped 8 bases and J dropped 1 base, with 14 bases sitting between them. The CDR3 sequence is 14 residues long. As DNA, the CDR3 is TGTGCCACCACCGGATTGCTAGTTTCCTACGAGCAGTACTTC. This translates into CATTGLLVSYEQYF.

Here the CDR3 reads CSGRTSSISGEQFF. CDR3 coding DNA: TGCAGCGGGAGGACTAGCTCAATCTCGGGTGAGCAGTTCTTC. The J gene is TRBJ2-1, the V gene TRBV29-1, with 8 bases fitting TRBD2. CDR3 size: 14 residues. J lost 9 bases, V lost 7 bases, and 14 bases had no gene match. The germline V gene encodes CDR1 SQVTM and CDR2 ANQGSEA.

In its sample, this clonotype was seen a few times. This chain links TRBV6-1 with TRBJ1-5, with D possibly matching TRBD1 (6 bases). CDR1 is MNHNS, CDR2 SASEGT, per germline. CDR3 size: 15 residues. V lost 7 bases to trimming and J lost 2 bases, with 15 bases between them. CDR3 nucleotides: TGTGCCAGCACTGTACAGGGTCGAGGCAATCAGCCCCAGCATTTT. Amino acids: CASTVQGRGNQPQHF.

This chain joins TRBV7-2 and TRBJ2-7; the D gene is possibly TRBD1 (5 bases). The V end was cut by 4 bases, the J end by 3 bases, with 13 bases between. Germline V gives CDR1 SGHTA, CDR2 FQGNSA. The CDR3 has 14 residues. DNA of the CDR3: TGTGCCAGCAGCTCGGGCCTCAGGGACTACGAGCAGTACTTC. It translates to CASSSGLRDYEQYF.

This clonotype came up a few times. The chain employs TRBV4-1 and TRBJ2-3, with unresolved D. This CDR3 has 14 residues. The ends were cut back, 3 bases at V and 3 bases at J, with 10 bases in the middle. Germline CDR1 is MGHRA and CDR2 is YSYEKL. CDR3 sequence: CASSHLRVTDTQYF. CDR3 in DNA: TGCGCCAGCAGCCACCTCCGGGTTACAGATACGCAGTATTTT.

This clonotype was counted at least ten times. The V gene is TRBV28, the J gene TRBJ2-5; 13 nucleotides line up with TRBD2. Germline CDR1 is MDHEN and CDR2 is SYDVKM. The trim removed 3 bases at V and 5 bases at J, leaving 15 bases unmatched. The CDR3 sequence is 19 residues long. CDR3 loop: CASSFYAGLAGEGSETQYF. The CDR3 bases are TGTGCCAGCAGTTTCTACGCAGGACTAGCGGGAGAAGGGTCGGAGACCCAGTACTTC.

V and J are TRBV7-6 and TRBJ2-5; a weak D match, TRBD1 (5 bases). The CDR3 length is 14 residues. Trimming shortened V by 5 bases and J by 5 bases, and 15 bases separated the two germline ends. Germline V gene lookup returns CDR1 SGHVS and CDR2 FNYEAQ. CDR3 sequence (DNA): TGTGCCAGCAGCCACCAGGGTTTCTGGGAGACCCAGTACTTC. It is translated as CASSHQGFWETQYF.

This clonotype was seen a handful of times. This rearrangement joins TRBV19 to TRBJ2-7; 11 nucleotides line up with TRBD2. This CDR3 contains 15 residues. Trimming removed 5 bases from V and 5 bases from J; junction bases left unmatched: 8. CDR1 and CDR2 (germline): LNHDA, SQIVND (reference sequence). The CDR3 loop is CASSPVAGGWDEQYF. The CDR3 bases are TGTGCCAGTAGTCCGGTAGCGGGAGGGTGGGACGAGCAGTACTTC.

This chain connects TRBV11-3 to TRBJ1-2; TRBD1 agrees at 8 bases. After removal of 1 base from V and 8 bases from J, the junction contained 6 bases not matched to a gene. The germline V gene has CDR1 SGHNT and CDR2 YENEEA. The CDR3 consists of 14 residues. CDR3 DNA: TGTGCCAGCAGCTTAGTTTCACAGGGGGACGGCTACACCTTC. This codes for CASSLVSQGDGYTF.

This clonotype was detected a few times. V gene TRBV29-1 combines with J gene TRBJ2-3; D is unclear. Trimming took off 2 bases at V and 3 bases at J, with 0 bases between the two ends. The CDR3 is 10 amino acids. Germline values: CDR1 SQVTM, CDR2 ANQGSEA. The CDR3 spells CSVETDTQYF. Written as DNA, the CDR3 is TGCAGCGTTGAAACAGATACGCAGTATTTT.

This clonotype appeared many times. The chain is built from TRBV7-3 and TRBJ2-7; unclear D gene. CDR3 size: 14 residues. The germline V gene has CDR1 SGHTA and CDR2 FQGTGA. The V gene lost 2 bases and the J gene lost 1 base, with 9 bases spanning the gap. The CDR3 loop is CASSLHSGSYEQYF. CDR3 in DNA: TGTGCCAGCAGCTTACATTCCGGGTCCTACGAGCAGTACTTC.

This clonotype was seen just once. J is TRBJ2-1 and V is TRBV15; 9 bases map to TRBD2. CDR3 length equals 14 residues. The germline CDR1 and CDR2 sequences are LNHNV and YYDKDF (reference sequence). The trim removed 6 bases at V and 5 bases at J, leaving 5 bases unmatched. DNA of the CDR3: TGTGCCACCAGATTAGCGGGAGTGGACAATGAGCAGTTCTTC. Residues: CATRLAGVDNEQFF.

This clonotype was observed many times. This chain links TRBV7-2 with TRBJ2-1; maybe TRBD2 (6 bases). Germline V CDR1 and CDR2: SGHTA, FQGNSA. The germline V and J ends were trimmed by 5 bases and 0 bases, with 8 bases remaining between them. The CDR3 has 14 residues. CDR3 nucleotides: TGTGCCAGCAGCGTGGGACTCTCCTACAATGAGCAGTTCTTC. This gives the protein CASSVGLSYNEQFF.

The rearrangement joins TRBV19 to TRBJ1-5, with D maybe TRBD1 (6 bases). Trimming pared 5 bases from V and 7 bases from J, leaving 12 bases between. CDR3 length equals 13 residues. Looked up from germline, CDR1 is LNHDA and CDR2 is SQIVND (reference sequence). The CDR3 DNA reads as TGTGCCAGTAGTCTCGGACAGTCGCAGCCCCAGCATTTT. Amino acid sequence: CASSLGQSQPQHF.

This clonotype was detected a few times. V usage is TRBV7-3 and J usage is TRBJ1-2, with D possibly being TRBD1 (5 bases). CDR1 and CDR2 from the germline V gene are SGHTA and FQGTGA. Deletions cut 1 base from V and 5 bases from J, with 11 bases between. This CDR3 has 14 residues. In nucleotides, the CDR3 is TGTGCCAGCAGCTTAAACACAGGCAGATATGGCTACACCTTC. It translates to CASSLNTGRYGYTF.

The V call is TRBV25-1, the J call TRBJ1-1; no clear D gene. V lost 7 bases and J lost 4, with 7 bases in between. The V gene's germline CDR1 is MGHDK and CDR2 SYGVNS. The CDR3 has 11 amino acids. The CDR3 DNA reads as TGTGCCAGCAATATCGGCACTGAAGCTTTCTTT. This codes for CASNIGTEAFF.

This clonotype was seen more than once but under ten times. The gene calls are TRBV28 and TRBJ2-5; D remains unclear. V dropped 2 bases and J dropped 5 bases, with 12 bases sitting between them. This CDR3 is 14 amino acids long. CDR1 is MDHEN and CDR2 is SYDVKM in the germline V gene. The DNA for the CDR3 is TGTGCCAGCAGTTTAGGCGGTGAAGGGGAGACCCAGTACTTC. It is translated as CASSLGGEGETQYF. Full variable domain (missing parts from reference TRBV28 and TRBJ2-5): DVKVTQSSRYLVKRTGEKVFLECVQDMDHENMFWYRQDPGLGLRLIYFSYDVKMKEKGDIPEGYSVSREKKERFSLILESASTNQTSMYLCASSLGGEGETQYFGPGTRLLVL.

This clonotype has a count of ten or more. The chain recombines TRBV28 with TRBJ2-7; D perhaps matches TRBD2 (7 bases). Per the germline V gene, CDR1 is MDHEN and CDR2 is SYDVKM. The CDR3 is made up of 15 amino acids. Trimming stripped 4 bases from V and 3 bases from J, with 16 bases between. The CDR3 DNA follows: TGTGCCAGCAGTTCTCTTTTTAGGGGGGGCTACGAGCAGTACTTC. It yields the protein CASSSLFRGGYEQYF.

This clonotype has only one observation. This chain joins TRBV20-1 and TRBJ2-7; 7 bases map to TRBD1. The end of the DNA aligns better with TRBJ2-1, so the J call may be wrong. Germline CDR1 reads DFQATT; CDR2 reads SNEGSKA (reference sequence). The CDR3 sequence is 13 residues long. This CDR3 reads CSAQTGFFYEQFF. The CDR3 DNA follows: TGCAGTGCCCAGACAGGGTTTTTCTACGAGCAGTTCTTC.

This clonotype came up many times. The CDR3 here is CASSFLAGHYEQYF. DNA for the CDR3: TGTGCCAGCAGTTTCCTAGCGGGCCACTACGAGCAGTACTTC. V gene TRBV28 combines with J gene TRBJ2-7, with 8 bases identical to TRBD2. From germline, CDR1 is MDHEN and CDR2 SYDVKM. The CDR3 runs to 14 residues. Unmatched junction bases numbered 4, after V lost 3 bases and J lost 3 bases. The entire variable domain, with the rest obtained from reference TRBV28 and TRBJ2-7, is as follows: DVKVTQSSRYLVKRTGEKVFLECVQDMDHENMFWYRQDPGLGLRLIYFSYDVKMKEKGDIPEGYSVSREKKERFSLILESASTNQTSMYLCASSFLAGHYEQYFGPGTRLTVT.

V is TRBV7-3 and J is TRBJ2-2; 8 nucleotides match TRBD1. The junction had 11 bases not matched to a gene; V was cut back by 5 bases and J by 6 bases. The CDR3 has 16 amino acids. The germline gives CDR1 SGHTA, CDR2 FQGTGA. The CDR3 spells CASSPTAAGGSGELFF. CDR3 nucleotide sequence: TGTGCCAGCAGCCCCACGGCGGCAGGGGGCTCCGGGGAGCTGTTTTTT.

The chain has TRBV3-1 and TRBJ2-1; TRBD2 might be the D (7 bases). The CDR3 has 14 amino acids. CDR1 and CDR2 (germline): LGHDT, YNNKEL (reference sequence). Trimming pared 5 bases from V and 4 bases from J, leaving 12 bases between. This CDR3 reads CASSWGGWYNEQFF. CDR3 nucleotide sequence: TGTGCCAGCAGCTGGGGGGGCTGGTACAATGAGCAGTTCTTC.

The DNA for the CDR3 is TGTGCCAGTAGTACCACGGACAGGGGGCGAAGCACAGATACGCAGTATTTT. Translation: CASSTTDRGRSTDTQYF. The chain combines TRBV11-2 with TRBJ2-3; 11 positions match TRBD1. V trimming: 9 bases; J trimming: 0 bases; junction bases outside the gene matches: 11. The CDR3 contains 17 residues. Germline V lookup: CDR1 SGHAT, CDR2 FQNNGV.

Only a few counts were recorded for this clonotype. CDR3 coding DNA: TGCGCCAGCAGCCCAGGCTGGACTAGCGGCACAGATACGCAGTATTTT. Translated: CASSPGWTSGTDTQYF. J is TRBJ2-3 and V is TRBV5-1; the match to TRBD2 covers 9 bases. The CDR3 sequence is 16 residues long. Germline-derived CDR1 and CDR2 are SGHRS and YFSETQ. The V and J ends lost 4 bases and 1 base, in that order; junction bases with no gene match: 7.

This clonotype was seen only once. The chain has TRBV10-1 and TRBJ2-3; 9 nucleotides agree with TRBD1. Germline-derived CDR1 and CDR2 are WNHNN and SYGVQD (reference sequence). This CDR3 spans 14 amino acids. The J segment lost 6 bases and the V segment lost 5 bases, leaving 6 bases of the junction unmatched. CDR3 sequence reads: CASSRGQGWDTQYF. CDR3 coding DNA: TGCGCCAGCAGTAGGGGACAGGGATGGGATACGCAGTATTTT.